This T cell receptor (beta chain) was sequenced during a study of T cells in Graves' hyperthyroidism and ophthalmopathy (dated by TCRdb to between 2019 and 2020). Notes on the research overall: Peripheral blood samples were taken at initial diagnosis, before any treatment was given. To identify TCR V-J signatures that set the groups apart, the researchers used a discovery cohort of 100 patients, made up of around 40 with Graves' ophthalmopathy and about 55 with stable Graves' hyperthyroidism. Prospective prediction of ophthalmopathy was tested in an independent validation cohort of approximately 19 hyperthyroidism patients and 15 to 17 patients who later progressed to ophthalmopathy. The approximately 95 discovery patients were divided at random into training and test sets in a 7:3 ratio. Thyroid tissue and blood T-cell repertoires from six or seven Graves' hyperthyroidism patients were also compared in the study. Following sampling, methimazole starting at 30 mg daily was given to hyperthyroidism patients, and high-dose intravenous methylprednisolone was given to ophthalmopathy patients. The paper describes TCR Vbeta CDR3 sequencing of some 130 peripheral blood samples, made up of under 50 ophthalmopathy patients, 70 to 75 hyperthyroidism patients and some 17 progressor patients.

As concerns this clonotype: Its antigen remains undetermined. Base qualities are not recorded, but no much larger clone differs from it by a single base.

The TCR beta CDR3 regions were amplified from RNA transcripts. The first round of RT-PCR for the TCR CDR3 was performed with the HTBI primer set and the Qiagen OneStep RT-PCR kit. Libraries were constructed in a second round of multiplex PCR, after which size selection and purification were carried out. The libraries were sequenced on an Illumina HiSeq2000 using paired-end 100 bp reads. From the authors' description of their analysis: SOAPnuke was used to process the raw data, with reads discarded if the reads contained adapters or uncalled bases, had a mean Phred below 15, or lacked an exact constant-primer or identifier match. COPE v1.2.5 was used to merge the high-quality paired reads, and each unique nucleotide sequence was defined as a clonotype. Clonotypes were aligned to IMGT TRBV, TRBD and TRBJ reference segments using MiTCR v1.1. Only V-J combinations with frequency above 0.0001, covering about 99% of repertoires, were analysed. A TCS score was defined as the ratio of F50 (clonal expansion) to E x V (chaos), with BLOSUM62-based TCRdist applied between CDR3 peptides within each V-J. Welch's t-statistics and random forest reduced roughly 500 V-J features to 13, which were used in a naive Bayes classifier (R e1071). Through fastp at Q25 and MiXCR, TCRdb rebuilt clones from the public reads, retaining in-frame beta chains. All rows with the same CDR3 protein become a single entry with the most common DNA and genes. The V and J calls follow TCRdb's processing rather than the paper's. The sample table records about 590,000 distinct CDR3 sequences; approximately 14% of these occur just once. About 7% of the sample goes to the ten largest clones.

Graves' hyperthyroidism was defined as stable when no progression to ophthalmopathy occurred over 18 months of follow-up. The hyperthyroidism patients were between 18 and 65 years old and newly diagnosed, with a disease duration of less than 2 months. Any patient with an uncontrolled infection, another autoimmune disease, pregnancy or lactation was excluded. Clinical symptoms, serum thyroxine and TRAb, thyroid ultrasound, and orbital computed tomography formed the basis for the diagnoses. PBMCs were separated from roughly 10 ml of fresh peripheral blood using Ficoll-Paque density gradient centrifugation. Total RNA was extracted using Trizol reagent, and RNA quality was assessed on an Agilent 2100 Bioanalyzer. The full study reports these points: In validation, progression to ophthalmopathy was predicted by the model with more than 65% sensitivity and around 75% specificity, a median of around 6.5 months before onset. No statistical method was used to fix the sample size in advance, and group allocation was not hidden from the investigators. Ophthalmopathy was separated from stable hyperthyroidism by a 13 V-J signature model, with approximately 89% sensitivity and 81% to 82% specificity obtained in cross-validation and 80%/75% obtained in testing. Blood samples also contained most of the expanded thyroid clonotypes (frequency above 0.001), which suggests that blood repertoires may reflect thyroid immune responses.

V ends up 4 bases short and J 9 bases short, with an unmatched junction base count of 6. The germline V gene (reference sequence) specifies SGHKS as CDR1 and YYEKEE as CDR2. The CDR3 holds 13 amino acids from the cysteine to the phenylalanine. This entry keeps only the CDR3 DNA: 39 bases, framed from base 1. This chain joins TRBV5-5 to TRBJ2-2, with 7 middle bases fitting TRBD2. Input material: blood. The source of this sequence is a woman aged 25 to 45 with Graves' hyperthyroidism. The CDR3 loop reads CASSLGGMRELFF. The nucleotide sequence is TGTGCCAGCAGCCTCGGGGGGATGAGGGAGCTGTTTTTT.